Following are 19 T cell receptor beta chains from one sample sequenced in a study of blood T cell repertoires in COVID-19. The protocol was immunoSEQ multiplex PCR, while the TCRdb copy is restricted to in-frame clones and leaves out a portion. The table records 200,000 to 250,000 clones, 65% to 90% of them present only once. The sequenced material came from peripheral blood. These receptors were collected from a woman aged 70 to 79 with COVID-19, enrolled during active disease.

This clone was seen just once. The chain recombines TRBV7-9 with TRBJ2-7; 8 bases match TRBD1. This CDR3 spans 14 amino acids. The germline V gene encodes CDR1 SEHNR and CDR2 FQNEAQ (reference sequence). The J segment lost 6 bases and the V segment lost 9 bases, leaving 13 bases of the junction unmatched. CDR3 nucleotide sequence: TGTGCCAGTGACGGTGGGCAGGGGGCTAGCGAGCAGTACTTC. Residues: CASDGGQGASEQYF.

The rearrangement joins TRBV19 to TRBJ1-1, with 8 bases lining up with TRBD1. The CDR3 covers 14 residues. Germline CDR1 reads LNHDA; CDR2 reads SQIVND (reference sequence). Trimming at V came to 4 bases and at J to 3 bases, leaving 4 bases not matched to a gene. CDR3 nucleotides: TGTGCCAGTAGTAGTACAGGGGGGTACACTGAAGCTTTCTTT. It specifies CASSSTGGYTEAFF.

A single count supports this clone. This chain links TRBV6-5 with TRBJ1-2, with D tentatively TRBD1 (6 bases). Germline V gene sequence: CDR1 MNHEY, CDR2 SVGAGI. The CDR3 length is 13 residues. V was shortened by 7 bases and J by 5 bases, with 14 bases between the two germline ends. CDR3 nucleotides: TGTGCCAGCACCGCGCTGGGGGCTTATGGCTACACCTTC. It encodes CASTALGAYGYTF.

The rearrangement links TRBV10-3 to TRBJ2-1; the match to TRBD2 covers 7 bases. The V gene's germline CDR1 is ENHRY and CDR2 SYGVKD. V gave up 3 bases and J gave up 3 bases; unmatched junction bases: 11. CDR3 length: 17 residues. In DNA form, the CDR3 reads TGTGCCATCAGTGATTATAGAAGCGGGATCTTCTACAATGAGCAGTTCTTC. Its translation is CAISDYRSGIFYNEQFF.

The V gene is TRBV6-2 or TRBV6-3, the J gene TRBJ1-3; D gene unclear. V gave up 6 bases and J gave up 0 bases, with 12 bases separating them. Germline V gene data show CDR1 as MNHEY and CDR2 as SVGEGT. The CDR3 runs 15 residues. In nucleotides, the CDR3 is TGTGCCAGCAGCCGTTCCACGGGCTCTGGAAACACCATATATTTT. It yields the protein CASSRSTGSGNTIYF.

This clone was seen a single time. J is TRBJ1-4 and V is TRBV6-5; TRBD1 might be the D (6 bases). Germline assignment: CDR1 MNHEY and CDR2 SVGAGI. Trimming removed 5 bases at V and 3 bases at J, with 13 bases between. This CDR3 is 15 amino acids long. The CDR3 DNA reads as TGTGCCAGCAGTCTAGTGACAGGTCCTAATGAAAAACTGTTTTTT. Protein product: CASSLVTGPNEKLFF.

This clone was detected once. V and J are TRBV6-4 and TRBJ1-1, with 10 bases identical to TRBD1. Losses at the gene ends were 5 bases for V and 3 bases for J; bases not matched to a gene: 6. Germline assignment: CDR1 MRHNA and CDR2 SNTAGT. The CDR3 contains 15 residues. The CDR3 bases are TGTGCCAGCAGTTCAACCGGGACAGGGGACACTGAAGCTTTCTTT. This sequence encodes CASSSTGTGDTEAFF.

This clone was seen only once. The chain couples TRBV5-5 to TRBJ1-1, with TRBD1 as a possible D gene (5 bases). Germline loops: CDR1 SGHKS, CDR2 YYEKEE (reference sequence). CDR3 size: 15 residues. Trimming cost V 0 bases and J 11 bases, with 20 bases left between them. DNA of the CDR3: TGTGCCAGCAGCTTGGGTGGGGCAGGCGGCGGGGATGCTTTCTTT. It codes for CASSLGGAGGGDAFF.

The chain links TRBV19 to TRBJ1-5; D call uncertain. Trimming removed 5 bases from V and 3 bases from J, with 14 bases in between. The CDR3 consists of 15 residues. Germline values: CDR1 LNHDA, CDR2 SQIVND (reference sequence). CDR3 bases: TGTGCCAGTAGTCCCCGCCAAGACACCAATCAGCCCCAGCATTTT. Residues: CASSPRQDTNQPQHF.

The chain links TRBV19 to TRBJ1-5, with 7 bases that match TRBD1. V was clipped by 8 bases and J by 1 base; unmatched bases: 8. The CDR3 spans 15 residues. Germline CDR1 reads LNHDA; CDR2 reads SQIVND (reference sequence). The CDR3 region has the DNA TGTGCCAGTTCCTCCGGACAGGTCAGCAATCAGCCCCAGCATTTT. It specifies CASSSGQVSNQPQHF.

The chain recombines TRBV30 with TRBJ1-3; the D gene is possibly TRBD1 (6 bases). Germline CDR1 and CDR2: GTSNPN and SVGIG (reference sequence). Trimming left V 8 bases short and J 0 bases short, with 20 bases between. This CDR3 contains 16 residues. Written as DNA, the CDR3 is TGTGCCGGGAAGAAGGACAGTTTGCGCTCTGGAAACACCATATATTTT. This encodes CAGKKDSLRSGNTIYF.

The V gene is TRBV25-1, the J gene TRBJ1-2; D gene unclear. The germline V gene encodes CDR1 MGHDK and CDR2 SYGVNS. The CDR3 length is 15 residues. V was cut by 1 base and J by 1 base, with 10 bases left in between. CDR3 sequence: CASSEFGRYNYGYTF. As DNA, the CDR3 is TGTGCCAGCAGTGAATTTGGCAGATATAACTATGGCTACACCTTC.

The chain has TRBV9 and TRBJ1-3; D is uncertain. V lost 2 bases and J lost 4, with 16 bases in between. The germline gives CDR1 SGDLS, CDR2 YYNGEE. The CDR3 is 16 residues long. CDR3 protein: CASSVTGEVGGNTIYF. CDR3 in DNA: TGTGCCAGCAGCGTCACTGGGGAGGTAGGAGGAAACACCATATATTTT.

The chain has TRBV19 and TRBJ2-2, with TRBD1 identical over 8 bases. Germline trimming cut 6 bases from V and 4 bases from J; bases unmatched to any gene: 16. The CDR3 runs to 18 residues. Germline V gene data show CDR1 as LNHDA and CDR2 as SQIVND (reference sequence). In nucleotides, the CDR3 is TGTGCCAGTAGACCAGGGGGCGCCCCACGTCGTTCCACCGGGGAGCTGTTTTTT. Its translation: CASRPGGAPRRSTGELFF.

The chain is built from TRBV6-6 and TRBJ2-1; 14 bases are shared with TRBD2. J gave up 4 bases and V 8 bases, and 7 bases lay outside the gene matches. Per the germline V gene, CDR1 is MNHNY and CDR2 is SVGAGI (reference sequence). This CDR3 spans 16 amino acids. The CDR3 loop is CASGLAGGIQYNEQFF. The CDR3 DNA follows: TGTGCCAGCGGACTAGCGGGGGGAATACAGTACAATGAGCAGTTCTTC.

The chain joins TRBV24-1 to TRBJ2-7, with D perhaps matching TRBD1 (6 bases). The CDR3 is 15 amino acids. CDR1 is KGHDR and CDR2 is SFDVKD in the germline V gene. Between the trimmed V and J ends, which lost 7 bases and 2 bases, there was a span of 17 bases. CDR3 in amino acids: CATRKQGLFTYEQYF. The CDR3 nucleotides are TGTGCCACCAGGAAACAGGGCCTCTTTACCTACGAGCAGTACTTC.

The genes are TRBV18 and TRBJ1-2; 7 nucleotides match TRBD1. Looked up from germline, CDR1 is KGHSH and CDR2 is LQKENI. This CDR3 is 16 amino acids long. V trimming: 3 bases; J trimming: 1 base; junction bases outside the gene matches: 8. In DNA form, the CDR3 reads TGTGCCAGCTCACCCTACCGGGACAGATTTAACTATGGCTACACCTTC. It specifies CASSPYRDRFNYGYTF. Full variable domain (outside the CDR3, taken from reference TRBV18 and TRBJ1-2): NAGVMQNPRHLVRRRGQEARLRCSPMKGHSHVYWYRQLPEEGLKFMVYLQKENIIDESGMPKERFSAEFPKEGPSILRIQQVVRGDSAAYFCASSPYRDRFNYGYTFGSGTRLTVV.

This chain links TRBV11-2 with TRBJ2-3; the match to TRBD2 covers 8 bases. Looked up from germline, CDR1 is SGHAT and CDR2 is FQNNGV. The CDR3 has 16 amino acids. The trim removed 0 bases at V and 1 base at J, leaving 3 bases unmatched. For the CDR3, the DNA is TGTGCCAGCAGCTTAGATTTTAGCGGGGGCACAGATACGCAGTATTTT. It is translated as CASSLDFSGGTDTQYF.

CDR3 sequence: CATSDSGQGAAEAFF. CDR3 DNA: TGTGCCACCAGTGACTCCGGACAGGGGGCAGCTGAAGCTTTCTTT. The V gene is TRBV24-1, the J gene TRBJ1-1; 11 bases match TRBD1. The CDR3 extends over 15 amino acids. V was clipped by 4 bases and J by 6 bases; unmatched bases: 6. Germline assignment: CDR1 KGHDR and CDR2 SFDVKD.